The rows below give T cell receptor beta chains drawn from one sample of a study of cytomegalovirus exposure and HLA in healthy donors. Repertoires were generated with immunoSEQ multiplex PCR, while TCRdb's copy carries only in-frame clones and drops some. Seen here are fewer than 350,000 clones, more than 75% observed once, and the top ten hold roughly 0.93%. Sequencing was carried out using PBMCs. All receptors come from a woman aged 18-29 years in good health and CMV-seronegative. The CDR3 runs from the conserved cysteine through the conserved F or W. The D gene is left open where the match is weak. Clone size appears in some rows only: once, few, many, or a class for an expanded clone.

j_gene	v_gene	d_gene	abundance	CDR3aa	CDR3nt
TRBJ1-3	TRBV30	-	-	CAWTQGSLGNTIYF	TGTGCCTGGACCCAGGGGAGCTTAGGGAACACCATATATTTT
TRBJ2-7	TRBV19	-	-	CASSIARGSSYEQYF	TGTGCCAGTAGTATAGCCCGAGGGAGCTCCTACGAGCAGTACTTC
TRBJ2-2	TRBV6-5	-	-	CATSGGTGELFF	TGTGCCACCTCCGGGGGAACCGGGGAGCTGTTTTTT
TRBJ2-1	TRBV28	-	-	CASSPQSLTGRREQFF	TGTGCCAGCAGTCCCCAGAGCCTGACGGGGAGACGGGAGCAGTTCTTC
TRBJ2-7	TRBV5-5	TRBD2	-	CASSLGLALSSYEQYF	TGTGCCAGCAGCTTGGGACTAGCGTTGAGCTCCTACGAGCAGTACTTC
TRBJ2-5	TRBV7-2	TRBD2	-	CASSLDLAGGPVAETQYF	TGTGCCAGCAGCTTAGATCTAGCGGGAGGGCCTGTCGCAGAGACCCAGTACTTC
TRBJ1-3	TRBV7-2	TRBD1	-	CASSLGQGDTIYF	TGTGCCAGCAGCTTAGGACAGGGCGACACCATATATTTT
TRBJ1-1	TRBV30	-	-	CAGSYQAEAFF	TGTGCCGGCTCGTATCAGGCTGAAGCTTTCTTT
TRBJ2-1	TRBV15	TRBD2	-	CATSILAGREQFF	TGTGCCACCAGTATACTAGCGGGACGTGAGCAGTTCTTC
TRBJ2-7	TRBV6-5	TRBD2	-	CASRLSGSGSYEQYF	TGTGCCAGCAGACTTAGCGGGAGCGGGTCCTACGAGCAGTACTTC
TRBJ1-2	TRBV5-4	TRBD1	-	CASSLITGARTYGYTF	TGTGCCAGCAGCTTAATAACAGGGGCGAGAACCTATGGCTACACCTTC
TRBJ2-5	TRBV5-1	-	-	CASRERGGHEETQYF	TGCGCCAGCAGAGAAAGGGGGGGGCATGAGGAGACCCAGTACTTC
TRBJ1-1	TRBV19	-	-	CASSTITGTTNTEAFF	TGTGCCAGTAGTACCATCACCGGGACAACGAACACTGAAGCTTTCTTT
TRBJ2-2	TRBV6-6	-	-	CASSFDMNTGELFF	TGTGCCAGCAGTTTCGACATGAACACCGGGGAGCTGTTTTTT
TRBJ2-7	TRBV6-1	-	once	CASRPTGEAAYEQYF	TGTGCCAGCAGACCAACAGGGGAGGCGGCCTACGAGCAGTACTTC
TRBJ2-7	TRBV7-2	TRBD2	-	CASRGVSGSSYEQYF	TGTGCCAGCCGGGGGGTTTCAGGGAGCTCCTACGAGCAGTACTTC
TRBJ1-6	TRBV5-1	-	-	CASSFYRGSNSPLHF	TGCGCCAGCAGCTTCTACAGAGGGTCGAATTCACCCCTCCACTTT
TRBJ1-3	TRBV30	-	-	CAWSAQDTSGNTIYF	TGTGCCTGGAGTGCCCAAGACACCTCTGGAAACACCATATATTTT
TRBJ2-1	TRBV27	TRBD2	-	CASSSGLAGVPSYNEQFF	TGTGCCAGCAGTTCGGGACTAGCGGGAGTTCCTTCCTACAATGAGCAGTTCTTC
TRBJ1-2	TRBV7-2	-	-	CASSLDGGGSYGYTF	TGTGCCAGCAGCTTAGACGGTGGGGGGTCCTATGGCTACACCTTC
TRBJ2-7	TRBV5-6	-	-	CASSPISLAPTYEQYF	TGTGCCAGCAGCCCCATCTCGCTAGCGCCGACCTACGAGCAGTACTTC
TRBJ2-2	TRBV7-2	-	-	CASSKTTGTGELFF	TGTGCCAGCAGCAAAACCACAGGCACCGGGGAGCTGTTTTTT
TRBJ2-1	TRBV29-1	TRBD2	-	CSVQGLAGGHHQFF	TGCAGCGTTCAAGGACTAGCGGGAGGTCATCATCAGTTCTTC